This T cell receptor (beta chain) was identified during a study of control samples from healthy donors and cancer patients. Only in-frame clones appear in the TCRdb table, and some are missing; sequencing was by immunoSEQ multiplex PCR. The sample includes about 120,000 clones, around 92% seen only once; the top ten take around 0.52%. Germline CDR1 reads SGHTA; CDR2 reads FQGNSA. The CDR3 has 14 residues. The germline V and J ends were trimmed by 1 base and 1 base, with 7 bases remaining between them. What was sequenced was PBMCs. The origin of this receptor is an elderly man with head and neck cancer. The V gene is TRBV7-2, the J gene TRBJ1-1, with unresolved D. The CDR3 is CASSLVSQNTEAFF. CDR3 DNA: TGTGCCAGCAGCTTAGTTAGCCAGAACACTGAAGCTTTCTTT.